These 5 T cell receptor beta chains came from one sample sequenced in a study of cytomegalovirus exposure and HLA in healthy donors (dated by TCRdb to about 2017). The library relied on the immunoSEQ multiplex PCR assay. The multiplex PCR relied on a mix of 60 forward primers for TCR Vbeta segments and 13 reverse primers for TCR Jbeta segments. TCRdb took this table from immuneACCESS and kept in-frame rearrangements with V and J called. Such tables lack part of the clones; where checked against another copy, unresolved V genes explain under half of the gap, and the rest is unexplained. Recorded for this sample are roughly 150,000 clones; 81% of them occurred a single time. The biggest ten clones account for 1.3% of the sample. The sample comprised PBMCs. The receptors derive from a man aged 50-60 years in good health and CMV-seropositive.

The V gene is TRBV28, the J gene TRBJ1-5; no clear D. Germline lookup yields CDR1 MDHEN and CDR2 SYDVKM. Trimming stripped 6 bases from V and 5 bases from J, with 8 bases between. The CDR3 sequence is 12 residues long. CDR3 DNA sequence: TGTGCCAGCAGACCCTACGATCAGCCCCAGCATTTT. It is translated as CASRPYDQPQHF.

The V gene is TRBV13, the J gene TRBJ1-1; D possibly corresponds to TRBD1 (5 bases). V was pared by 0 bases and J by 5 bases, with 7 bases between. This CDR3 is 13 amino acids long. Germline V gene data show CDR1 as PRHDT and CDR2 as FYEKMQ (reference sequence). The CDR3 spells CASSLGQGTEAFF. The CDR3 DNA is TGTGCCAGCAGCTTAGGCCAGGGAACTGAAGCTTTCTTT.

The chain combines TRBV6-4 with TRBJ2-1, with TRBD1 matching over 7 bases. V lost 6 bases, J lost 7 bases, and 12 bases stayed unmatched. The CDR3 is 15 residues long. Germline V lookup: CDR1 MRHNA, CDR2 SNTAGT. The CDR3 loop reads CASSPQGFGSNEQFF. CDR3 nucleotides: TGTGCCAGCAGCCCACAGGGGTTCGGGTCGAATGAGCAGTTCTTC.

This chain links TRBV29-1 with TRBJ2-1; 9 bases fit TRBD2. CDR3 length: 16 residues. The junction had 6 bases not matched to a gene; V was cut back by 3 bases and J by 0 bases. Germline V lookup: CDR1 SQVTM, CDR2 ANQGSEA. The chain's CDR3 is CSVELAGESSYNEQFF. The CDR3 DNA is TGCAGCGTTGAGTTAGCGGGAGAGAGCTCCTACAATGAGCAGTTCTTC.

V usage is TRBV11-1 and J usage is TRBJ1-1; D not resolved. CDR3 length equals 14 residues. Germline V gene data show CDR1 as SGHAT and CDR2 as FQDESV (reference sequence). Trimming took off 5 bases at V and 6 bases at J, with 16 bases between the two ends. The CDR3 sequence: CASSPYGGWAEAFF. DNA of the CDR3: TGTGCCAGCAGCCCCTACGGCGGTTGGGCTGAAGCTTTCTTT.